The clone carrying this T cell receptor beta chain came up once. Generated by immunoSEQ multiplex PCR, the TCRdb table keeps only in-frame clones and is missing some. Among more than 50,000 clones listed, 85% to 90% were seen once. The sample comes from a study of blood T cell repertoires in COVID-19. Study information: The United States, Italy and Spain provided the acute and convalescent COVID-19 samples. From T cells, B-cell-depleted T cells, or PBMCs came the material, which was cDNA or gDNA.

The germline V gene has CDR1 LGHDT and CDR2 YNNKEL (reference sequence). After removal of 5 bases from V and 4 bases from J, the junction contained 8 bases not matched to a gene. The CDR3 runs 17 residues. The sequenced sample was peripheral blood. This sequence originates from a man aged 55 to 70 with active COVID-19. The gene calls are TRBV3-1 (or the pseudogene TRBV3-2) and TRBJ2-2; 12 positions match TRBD2. The CDR3 protein is CASSKLAGGSTTGELFF. The CDR3 coding sequence is TGTGCCAGCAGCAAACTAGCGGGAGGTTCTACCACCGGGGAGCTGTTTTTT.